Each of the 27 T cell receptor beta chains below was sequenced from the same sample in a study of cytomegalovirus exposure and HLA in healthy donors. PCR was performed using 60 Vbeta and 13 Jbeta primers. Using immunoSEQ multiplex PCR, the repertoire was profiled, and TCRdb retains in-frame clones only, with some absent. The sample carries 95,000 to 110,000 clones, about 80% recorded once. The sample consisted of PBMCs. These receptor sequences come from a man aged 25-45 years in good health and CMV-seropositive.

The V call is TRBV6-1, the J call TRBJ2-7; 8 positions agree with TRBD1. With V trimmed by 5 bases and J by 2 bases, 5 bases remained unmatched. The CDR3 runs 14 residues. CDR1 and CDR2 from the germline V gene are MNHNS and SASEGT. The CDR3 nucleotides read TGTGCCAGCAGTTGGGGGACAGGACCCTACGAGCAGTACTTC. As protein: CASSWGTGPYEQYF.

The chain joins TRBV9 to TRBJ1-4; D perhaps matches TRBD1 (6 bases). Per germline, CDR1 SGDLS and CDR2 YYNGEE. Trimming stripped 0 bases from V and 5 bases from J, with 11 bases between. The CDR3 contains 15 residues. Here the CDR3 reads CASSVEQGLNEKLFF. CDR3 nucleotide sequence: TGTGCCAGCAGCGTAGAGCAGGGGTTAAATGAAAAACTGTTTTTT. The variable domain in full, completed from reference TRBV9 and TRBJ1-4, reads DSGVTQTPKHLITATGQRVTLRCSPRSGDLSVYWYQQSLDQGLQFLIQYYNGEERAKGNILERFSAQQFPDLHSELNLSSLELGDSALYFCASSVEQGLNEKLFFGSGTQLSVL.

The genes are TRBV19 and TRBJ2-2; D possibly corresponds to TRBD1 (5 bases). The V gene's germline CDR1 is LNHDA and CDR2 SQIVND (reference sequence). V shed 7 bases and J shed 3 bases, with 12 bases lying between them. CDR3 length equals 14 residues. The CDR3, as DNA: TGTGCCAGTATAAGGGGTACTTACACCGGGGAGCTGTTTTTT. Protein sequence: CASIRGTYTGELFF.

V is TRBV29-1 and J is TRBJ1-1, with D possibly being TRBD1 (6 bases). CDR1 is SQVTM, CDR2 ANQGSEA, per germline. This CDR3 is 12 amino acids long. With 5 bases removed from V and 3 bases from J, the gap between germline ends came to 10 bases. CDR3 coding DNA: TGCAGCGTTCAGGGGTGGGACACTGAAGCTTTCTTT. This sequence encodes CSVQGWDTEAFF.

The rearrangement joins TRBV9 to TRBJ2-3, with TRBD2 matching over 8 bases. The CDR3 totals 13 residues. J gave up 6 bases and V 7 bases, and 7 bases lay outside the gene matches. Germline lookup yields CDR1 SGDLS and CDR2 YYNGEE. CDR3 sequence (DNA): TGTGCCAGCGGGAGACTAGCGATGGATACGCAGTATTTT. It translates to CASGRLAMDTQYF. Filled out from reference TRBV9 and TRBJ2-3, the complete variable domain reads DSGVTQTPKHLITATGQRVTLRCSPRSGDLSVYWYQQSLDQGLQFLIQYYNGEERAKGNILERFSAQQFPDLHSELNLSSLELGDSALYFCASGRLAMDTQYFGPGTRLTVL.

This clone came up once. The chain has TRBV21-1 and TRBJ1-1; the table's TRBD1 call for D was not verified on the DNA. TRBV21-1 is a listed pseudogene. This CDR3 contains 18 residues. CDR3 in DNA: TGTGCCAGCAACCAGCAAGAAAGCCACCGTCCGGGACAGGGGGTGGCCTTCTTT. Its protein is CASNQQESHRPGQGVAFF.

This chain uses TRBV6-6 with TRBJ1-4; 8 bases agree with TRBD1. Trimming took 6 bases from V and 4 from J; bases not matched to a gene: 7. Germline CDR1 is MNHNY and CDR2 is SVGAGI (reference sequence). This CDR3 is 15 amino acids long. The DNA of the CDR3 is TGTGCCAGCAGACCGGGACAGGTGGTTAATGAAAAACTGTTTTTT. This gives the protein CASRPGQVVNEKLFF.

V is TRBV19 and J is TRBJ1-2, with a weak D call TRBD1 (6 bases). The CDR3 has 13 residues. V was clipped by 6 bases and J by 4 bases, with 12 bases between them. From germline, CDR1 is LNHDA and CDR2 SQIVND (reference sequence). The CDR3 sequence is CASRIDRRYGYTF. Written as DNA, the CDR3 is TGTGCCAGTAGGATCGACAGGCGCTATGGCTACACCTTC.

The genes are TRBV6-5 and TRBJ1-2; the match to TRBD1 covers 7 bases. V gave up 6 bases and J gave up 3 bases; unmatched junction bases: 7. Germline assignment: CDR1 MNHEY and CDR2 SVGAGI. This CDR3 comprises 14 residues. CDR3 sequence reads: CASRRPDRDYGYTF. The CDR3, as DNA: TGTGCCAGCAGGCGACCCGACAGGGACTATGGCTACACCTTC.

This clone was detected a few times. The rearrangement uses TRBV6-5 and TRBJ2-3; D is unresolved. Germline lookup yields CDR1 MNHEY and CDR2 SVGAGI. Trimming stripped 6 bases from V and 5 bases from J, with 12 bases between. CDR3 length equals 13 residues. The CDR3 loop is CASRSPSGDTQYF. Here the CDR3 DNA reads TGTGCCAGCAGATCCCCTTCAGGAGATACGCAGTATTTT.

The genes are TRBV10-3 and TRBJ2-3; TRBD1 matches at 9 bases. In germline, CDR1 is ENHRY, CDR2 SYGVKD. CDR3 length: 14 amino acids. Trimming at V came to 6 bases and at J to 3 bases, leaving 4 bases not matched to a gene. The CDR3 reads CAISSDRGTDTQYF. The CDR3 nucleotides are TGTGCCATCAGCTCGGACAGGGGTACAGATACGCAGTATTTT.

To note about this clone: The same CDR3 arises from other DNA sequences in this sample as well. The V and J genes are TRBV9 and TRBJ2-1; TRBD2 matches 10 bases. V was pared by 0 bases and J by 4 bases, with 1 base of the junction left unmatched. There are 15 residues in the CDR3. Germline V gives CDR1 SGDLS, CDR2 YYNGEE. The chain's CDR3 is CASSVGSGGYNEQFF. CDR3 nucleotide sequence: TGTGCCAGCAGCGTAGGTAGCGGGGGGTACAATGAGCAGTTCTTC.

This sequence joins TRBV7-2 and TRBJ2-7; the D is unclear. Germline V gives CDR1 SGHTA, CDR2 FQGNSA. The CDR3 has 13 amino acids. V dropped 2 bases and J dropped 2 bases, with 7 bases sitting between them. The DNA of the CDR3 is TGTGCCAGCAGCTTACTAGTTACCTACGAGCAGTACTTC. This translates into CASSLLVTYEQYF.

V gene TRBV2 combines with J gene TRBJ1-2, with 10 bases that match TRBD1. V lost 3 bases, J lost 4 bases, and 5 bases stayed unmatched. Germline assignment: CDR1 SNHLY and CDR2 FYNNEI. This CDR3 region has 15 residues. CDR3 amino acids: CASSEGDRGIYGYTF. Written as DNA, the CDR3 is TGTGCCAGCAGTGAGGGGGACAGGGGAATCTATGGCTACACCTTC. Based on the CDR3 plus reference TRBV2 and TRBJ1-2, the full variable domain is EPEVTQTPSHQVTQMGQEVILRCVPISNHLYFYWYRQILGQKVEFLVSFYNNEISEKSEIFDDQFSVERPDGSNFTLKIRSTKLEDSAMYFCASSEGDRGIYGYTFGSGTRLTVV.

This clone was picked up one time. The V and J genes are TRBV11-3 and TRBJ1-1; 8 nucleotides match TRBD1. Germline V gives CDR1 SGHNT, CDR2 YENEEA. The CDR3 totals 14 residues. Trimming removed 8 bases from V and 7 bases from J; junction bases left unmatched: 12. The CDR3, as DNA: TGTGCCAGCGGGGAGGACAGGGTTGGGTTTGAAGCTTTCTTT. Translating it yields CASGEDRVGFEAFF. The variable domain in full, completed from reference TRBV11-3 and TRBJ1-1, reads EAGVVQSPRYKIIEKKQPVAFWCNPISGHNTLYWYLQNLGQGPELLIRYENEEAVDDSQLPKDRFSAERLKGVDSTLKIQPAELGDSAVYLCASGEDRVGFEAFFGQGTRLTVV.

The CDR3 reads CASSPTGQGSGELFF. CDR3 DNA sequence: TGCGCCAGCAGCCCCACGGGACAGGGTTCCGGGGAGCTGTTTTTT. The V call is TRBV5-1, the J call TRBJ2-2, with TRBD1 identical over 9 bases. V trimming: 4 bases; J trimming: 6 bases; junction bases outside the gene matches: 7. This CDR3 comprises 15 residues. Germline-derived CDR1 and CDR2 are SGHRS and YFSETQ.

The V gene is TRBV7-9, the J gene TRBJ2-5; the match to TRBD1 covers 10 bases. Germline V gene sequence: CDR1 SEHNR, CDR2 FQNEAQ (reference sequence). CDR3 length: 14 residues. With V trimmed by 5 bases and J by 4 bases, 4 bases remained unmatched. The CDR3 coding sequence is TGTGCCAGCAGCCTGACAGGGGGCGTAGAGACCCAGTACTTC. It is translated as CASSLTGGVETQYF.

This chain joins TRBV2 and TRBJ2-4, with D possibly TRBD1 on 6 matching bases. V was shortened by 3 bases and J by 2 bases, with 8 bases between the two germline ends. There are 14 residues in the CDR3. In germline, CDR1 is SNHLY, CDR2 FYNNEI. The CDR3 loop reads CASSEDSTKNIQYF. The CDR3 nucleotides are TGTGCCAGCAGTGAGGACAGCACCAAAAACATTCAGTACTTC.

V is TRBV11-1 and J is TRBJ2-3, with D tentatively TRBD2 (5 bases). Germline CDR1 is SGHAT and CDR2 is FQDESV (reference sequence). The CDR3 contains 16 residues. V was trimmed by 5 bases and J by 1 base, leaving 16 bases between them. CDR3 protein: CASSQARVRGTDTQYF. CDR3 bases: TGTGCCAGCAGCCAAGCGAGGGTTCGGGGCACAGATACGCAGTATTTT. Variable domain in full (rest from reference TRBV11-1 and TRBJ2-3): EAEVAQSPRYKITEKSQAVAFWCDPISGHATLYWYRQILGQGPELLVQFQDESVVDDSQLPKDRFSAERLKGVDSTLKIQPAELGDSAMYLCASSQARVRGTDTQYFGPGTRLTVL.

This clone appeared a single time. The DNA of the CDR3 is TGTGCCGGGACCCTCGCAGGGAAGGCCGGGGAGCTGTTTTTT. Translated, it gives CAGTLAGKAGELFF. This chain joins TRBV30 and TRBJ2-2; the D gene could be TRBD1 or TRBD2 (5 bases each). CDR1 is GTSNPN, CDR2 SVGIG, per germline (reference sequence). V shed 8 bases and J shed 6 bases, with 19 bases lying between them. This CDR3 contains 14 residues.

The V call is TRBV27, the J call TRBJ1-2; 9 bases are shared with TRBD1. Losses at the gene ends were 4 bases for V and 13 bases for J; bases not matched to a gene: 10. CDR1 MNHEY and CDR2 SMNVEV come from the germline V gene (reference sequence). The length of the CDR3 is 13 residues. The CDR3 DNA reads TGTGCCAGCAGTTCAACTGGACAGGGGTGCGCCACCTTC. Amino acid sequence: CASSSTGQGCATF.

J is TRBJ1-5 and V is TRBV18; 7 nucleotides match TRBD1. Losses at the gene ends were 5 bases for V and 6 bases for J; bases not matched to a gene: 4. In germline, CDR1 is KGHSH, CDR2 LQKENI. This CDR3 has 13 amino acids. For the CDR3, the DNA is TGTGCCAGCTCAGAGGGGGCAGGTCAGCCCCAGCATTTT. Translating it yields CASSEGAGQPQHF.

This chain links TRBV7-6 with TRBJ2-1; tentative D call: TRBD2 (7 bases). Germline CDR1 reads SGHVS; CDR2 reads FNYEAQ. This CDR3 spans 16 amino acids. V was trimmed by 3 bases and J by 7 bases, leaving 19 bases between them. CDR3 coding DNA: TGTGCCAGCAGCTTGTTTGGGGGGGGGCCGGGAAATGAGCAGTTCTTC. Its translation is CASSLFGGGPGNEQFF.

The V call is TRBV2, the J call TRBJ2-5; 7 bases agree with TRBD1. The trim removed 8 bases at V and 0 bases at J, leaving 9 bases unmatched. The CDR3 length is 15 residues. Germline V gene data show CDR1 as SNHLY and CDR2 as FYNNEI. CDR3: CASGFPGQHQETQYF. The CDR3 bases are TGTGCCAGCGGGTTTCCGGGACAGCACCAAGAGACCCAGTACTTC.

This clone was seen only a few times. J is TRBJ2-4 and V is TRBV30, with 9 bases lining up with TRBD2. CDR1 and CDR2 from the germline V gene are GTSNPN and SVGIG (reference sequence). The trim removed 0 bases at V and 4 bases at J, leaving 4 bases unmatched. The CDR3 consists of 15 residues. For the CDR3, the DNA is TGTGCCTGGAGTGTACAGCGGGGGGAAAAAAACATTCAGTACTTC. Translating it yields CAWSVQRGEKNIQYF.

The chain combines TRBV4-1 with TRBJ1-2, with a possible D match to TRBD1 (6 bases). V was pared by 3 bases and J by 4 bases, with 9 bases between. This CDR3 region has 13 residues. Germline V gives CDR1 MGHRA, CDR2 YSYEKL. The chain's CDR3 is CASSHLQGYGYTF. CDR3 DNA: TGCGCCAGCAGCCACCTACAGGGCTATGGCTACACCTTC.

The V and J genes are TRBV9 and TRBJ2-2, with TRBD1 as a possible D gene (7 bases). V lost 5 bases and J 0 bases, leaving 14 bases between the germline ends. Germline CDR1 reads SGDLS; CDR2 reads YYNGEE. The CDR3 loop spans 16 amino acids. CDR3 nucleotide sequence: TGTGCCAGCAGTGCGCAGGGGGGTGCGAACACCGGGGAGCTGTTTTTT. Translation gives CASSAQGGANTGELFF.